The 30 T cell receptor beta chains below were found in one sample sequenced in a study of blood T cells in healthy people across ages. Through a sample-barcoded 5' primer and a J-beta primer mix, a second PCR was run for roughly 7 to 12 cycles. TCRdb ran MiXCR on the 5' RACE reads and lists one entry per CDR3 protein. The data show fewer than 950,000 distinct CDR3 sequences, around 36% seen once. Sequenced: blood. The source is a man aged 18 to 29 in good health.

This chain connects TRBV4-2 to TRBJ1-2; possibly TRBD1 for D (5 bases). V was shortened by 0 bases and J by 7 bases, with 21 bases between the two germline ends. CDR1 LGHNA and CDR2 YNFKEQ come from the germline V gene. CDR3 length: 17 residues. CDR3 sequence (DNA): TGTGCCAGCAGCCAAGAATCGCAGGGCCAGGGCGAGTCTGGCTACACCTTC. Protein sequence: CASSQESQGQGESGYTF.

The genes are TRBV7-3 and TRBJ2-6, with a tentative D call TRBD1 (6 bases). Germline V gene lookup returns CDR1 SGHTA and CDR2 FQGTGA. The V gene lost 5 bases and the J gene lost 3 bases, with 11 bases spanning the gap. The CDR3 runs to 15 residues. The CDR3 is CASSTGFGGANVLTF. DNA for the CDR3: TGTGCCAGCAGCACAGGGTTTGGTGGGGCCAACGTCCTGACTTTC.

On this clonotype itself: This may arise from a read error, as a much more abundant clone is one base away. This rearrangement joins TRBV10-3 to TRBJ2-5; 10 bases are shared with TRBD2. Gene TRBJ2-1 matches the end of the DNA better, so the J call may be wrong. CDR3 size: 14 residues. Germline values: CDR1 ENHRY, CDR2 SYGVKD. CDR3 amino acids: CAISELAGKETQFF. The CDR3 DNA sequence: TGTGCCATCAGTGAACTAGCGGGGAAAGAGACCCAGTTCTTC.

CDR3 amino acids: CASSATGYNQPQHF. CDR3 sequence (DNA): TGTGCCAGCTCAGCTACAGGCTACAATCAGCCCCAGCATTTT. J is TRBJ1-5 and V is TRBV18, with D possibly matching TRBD1 (5 bases). Trimming pared 5 bases from V and 3 bases from J, leaving 11 bases between. Per the germline V gene, CDR1 is KGHSH and CDR2 is LQKENI. The CDR3 has 14 amino acids.

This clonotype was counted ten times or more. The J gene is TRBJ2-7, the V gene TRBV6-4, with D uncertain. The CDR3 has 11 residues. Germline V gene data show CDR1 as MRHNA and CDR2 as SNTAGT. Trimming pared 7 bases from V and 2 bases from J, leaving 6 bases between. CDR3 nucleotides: TGTGCCAGCAAGTTTCCCTACGAGCAGTACTTC. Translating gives CASKFPYEQYF.

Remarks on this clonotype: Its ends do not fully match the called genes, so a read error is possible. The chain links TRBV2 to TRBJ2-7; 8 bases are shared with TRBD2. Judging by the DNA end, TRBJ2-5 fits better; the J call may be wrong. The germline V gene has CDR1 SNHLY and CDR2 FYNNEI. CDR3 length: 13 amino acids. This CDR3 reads CTSSEERGETQYF. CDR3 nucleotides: TGTACCAGCAGTGAGGAGCGGGGGGAGACCCAGTACTTC.

CDR3 sequence (DNA): TGCGCCAGCGGGACAGACACTGAAGCTTTCTTT. It specifies CASGTDTEAFF. V usage is TRBV5-1 and J usage is TRBJ1-1; 7 bases align to TRBD1. The CDR3 runs 11 residues. Losses at the gene ends were 7 bases for V and 3 bases for J; bases not matched to a gene: 0. Germline CDR1 SGHRS, CDR2 YFSETQ.

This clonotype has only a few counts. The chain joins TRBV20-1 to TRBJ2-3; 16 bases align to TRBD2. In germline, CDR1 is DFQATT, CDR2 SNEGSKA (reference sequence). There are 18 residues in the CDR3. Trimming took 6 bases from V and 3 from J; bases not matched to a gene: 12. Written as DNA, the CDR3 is TGCAGTGCCCCCCCCGGGGGGACTAGCGGGGGGGCAACAGATACGCAGTATTTT. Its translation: CSAPPGGTSGGATDTQYF.

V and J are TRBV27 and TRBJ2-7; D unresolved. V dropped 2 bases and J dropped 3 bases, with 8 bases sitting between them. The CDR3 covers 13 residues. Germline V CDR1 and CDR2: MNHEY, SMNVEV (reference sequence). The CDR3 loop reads CASSLGPRYEQYF. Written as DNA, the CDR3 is TGTGCCAGCAGTTTAGGCCCGCGCTACGAGCAGTACTTC.

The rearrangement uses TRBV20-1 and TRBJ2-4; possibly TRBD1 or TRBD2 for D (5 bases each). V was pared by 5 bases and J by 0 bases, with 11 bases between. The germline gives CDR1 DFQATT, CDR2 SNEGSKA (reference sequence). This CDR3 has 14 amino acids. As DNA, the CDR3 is TGCAGTGCTCGGGACCCAGTAGCCAAAAACATTCAGTACTTC. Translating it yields CSARDPVAKNIQYF.

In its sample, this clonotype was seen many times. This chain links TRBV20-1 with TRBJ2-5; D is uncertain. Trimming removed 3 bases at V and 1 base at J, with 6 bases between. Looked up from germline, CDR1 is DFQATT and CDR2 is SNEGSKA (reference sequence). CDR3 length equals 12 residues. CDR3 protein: CSARGSQETQYF. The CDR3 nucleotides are TGCAGTGCTAGGGGCAGCCAAGAGACCCAGTACTTC.

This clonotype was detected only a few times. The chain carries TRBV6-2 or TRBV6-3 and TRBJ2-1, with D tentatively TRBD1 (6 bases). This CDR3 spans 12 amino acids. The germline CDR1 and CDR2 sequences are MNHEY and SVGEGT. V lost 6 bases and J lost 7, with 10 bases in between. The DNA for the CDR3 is TGTGCCAGCAGCCGGGACAATAATGAGCAGTTCTTC. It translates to CASSRDNNEQFF.

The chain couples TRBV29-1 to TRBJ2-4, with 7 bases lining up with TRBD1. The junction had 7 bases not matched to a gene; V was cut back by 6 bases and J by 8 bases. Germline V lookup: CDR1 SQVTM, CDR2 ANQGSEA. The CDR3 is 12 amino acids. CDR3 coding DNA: TGCAGCGTAGCGAGTCAGGGGGACATTCAGTACTTC. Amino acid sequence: CSVASQGDIQYF.

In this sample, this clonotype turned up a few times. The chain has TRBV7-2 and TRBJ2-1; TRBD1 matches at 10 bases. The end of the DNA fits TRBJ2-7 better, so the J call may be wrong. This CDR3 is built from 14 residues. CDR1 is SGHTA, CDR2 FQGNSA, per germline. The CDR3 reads CASAGTGANNEQYF. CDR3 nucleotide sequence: TGTGCCAGTGCCGGGACAGGGGCAAACAATGAGCAGTACTTC.

CDR3 DNA sequence: TGTGCCAGCAGACTTGCGGGGAGCTATGGCTACACCTTC. This translates into CASRLAGSYGYTF. V gene TRBV12-3 or TRBV12-4 combines with J gene TRBJ1-2, with D unclear. Deletions cut 6 bases from V and 4 bases from J, with 12 bases between. The length of the CDR3 is 13 residues.

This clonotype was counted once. Here the CDR3 DNA reads TGCGCCAGCAGCTTGGGAAAGGGGGACAACACCTACGAGCAGTACTTC. It is translated as CASSLGKGDNTYEQYF. The chain has TRBV5-1 and TRBJ2-7; D is possibly TRBD1 (6 bases). The CDR3 is 16 residues long. V was pared by 0 bases and J by 2 bases, with 15 bases between. CDR1 is SGHRS and CDR2 is YFSETQ in the germline V gene.

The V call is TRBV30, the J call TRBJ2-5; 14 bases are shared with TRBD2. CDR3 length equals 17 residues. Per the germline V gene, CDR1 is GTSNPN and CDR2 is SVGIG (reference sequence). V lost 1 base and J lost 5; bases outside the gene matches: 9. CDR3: CAWSGYGTSGGGETQYF. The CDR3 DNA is TGTGCCTGGAGTGGTTACGGGACTAGCGGGGGCGGGGAGACCCAGTACTTC.

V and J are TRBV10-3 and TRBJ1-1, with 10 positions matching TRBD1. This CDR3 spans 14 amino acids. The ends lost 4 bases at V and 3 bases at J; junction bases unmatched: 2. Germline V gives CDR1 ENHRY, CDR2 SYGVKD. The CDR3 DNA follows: TGTGCCATCAGTGGAGGGACAGGGGACACTGAAGCTTTCTTT. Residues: CAISGGTGDTEAFF.

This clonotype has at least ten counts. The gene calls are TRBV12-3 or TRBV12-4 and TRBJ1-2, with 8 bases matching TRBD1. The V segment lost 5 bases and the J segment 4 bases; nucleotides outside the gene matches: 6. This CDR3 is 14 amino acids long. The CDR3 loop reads CASSPGTGVYGYTF. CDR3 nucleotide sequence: TGTGCCAGCAGTCCAGGGACAGGAGTCTATGGCTACACCTTC.

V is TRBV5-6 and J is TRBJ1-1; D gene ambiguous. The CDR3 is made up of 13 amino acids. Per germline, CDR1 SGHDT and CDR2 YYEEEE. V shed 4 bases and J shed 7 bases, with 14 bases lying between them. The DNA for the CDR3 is TGTGCCAGCAGCATCGGAAGGCTCGGTGAAGCTTTCTTT. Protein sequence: CASSIGRLGEAFF. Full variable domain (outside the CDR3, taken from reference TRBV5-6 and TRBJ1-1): DAGVTQSPTHLIKTRGQQVTLRCSPKSGHDTVSWYQQALGQGPQFIFQYYEEEERQRGNFPDRFSGHQFPNYSSELNVNALLLGDSALYLCASSIGRLGEAFFGQGTRLTVV.

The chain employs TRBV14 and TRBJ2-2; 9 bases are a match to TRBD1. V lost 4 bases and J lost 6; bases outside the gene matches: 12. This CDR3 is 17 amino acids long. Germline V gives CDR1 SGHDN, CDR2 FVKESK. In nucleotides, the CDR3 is TGTGCCAGCAGCCGTAGTCCGGGACAGGGTCGATCCGGGGAGCTGTTTTTT. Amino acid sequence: CASSRSPGQGRSGELFF.

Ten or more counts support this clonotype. CDR3 sequence reads: CSVRHSQETQYF. The CDR3 nucleotides are TGCAGCGTTAGGCACAGCCAAGAGACCCAGTACTTC. This chain connects TRBV29-1 to TRBJ2-5, with no clear D. Germline CDR1 is SQVTM and CDR2 is ANQGSEA. The CDR3 runs to 12 residues. With 5 bases removed from V and 1 base from J, the gap between germline ends came to 8 bases.

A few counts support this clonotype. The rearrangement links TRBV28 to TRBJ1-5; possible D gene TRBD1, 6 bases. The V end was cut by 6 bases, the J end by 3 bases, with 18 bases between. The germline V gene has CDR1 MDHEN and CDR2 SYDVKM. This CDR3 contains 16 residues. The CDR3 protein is CASRHRVGALNQPQHF. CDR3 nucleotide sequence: TGTGCCAGCAGGCACAGGGTTGGGGCTCTCAATCAGCCCCAGCATTTT.

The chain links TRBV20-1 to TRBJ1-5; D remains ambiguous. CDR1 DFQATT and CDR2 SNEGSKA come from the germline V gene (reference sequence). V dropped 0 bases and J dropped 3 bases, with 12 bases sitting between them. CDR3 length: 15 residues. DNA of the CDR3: TGCAGTGCTAGAGATCGGTGGGGTAACAATCAGCCCCAGCATTTT. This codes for CSARDRWGNNQPQHF.

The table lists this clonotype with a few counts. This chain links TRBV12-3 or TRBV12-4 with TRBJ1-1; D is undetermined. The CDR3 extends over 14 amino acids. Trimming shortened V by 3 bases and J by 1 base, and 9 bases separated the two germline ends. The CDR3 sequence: CASSFGHKNTEAFF. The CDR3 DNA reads TGTGCCAGCAGTTTTGGGCATAAGAACACTGAAGCTTTCTTT.

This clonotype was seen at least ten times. The CDR3 loop reads CASSSTYQETQYF. The CDR3 bases are TGTGCCAGCAGTTCGACGTACCAAGAGACCCAGTACTTC. This chain connects TRBV12-3 or TRBV12-4 to TRBJ2-5, with D uncertain. The CDR3 runs 13 residues. The V end lost 4 bases, the J end lost 0 bases, and 6 bases lay between the germline ends.

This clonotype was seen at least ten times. For the CDR3, the DNA is TGTGCCAGCAGCGTAGGGACCCCGGCGGCAGATACGCAGTATTTT. Amino acid sequence: CASSVGTPAADTQYF. The chain joins TRBV9 to TRBJ2-3; no clear D gene. Trimming took 0 bases from V and 4 from J, leaving 12 bases between them. The length of the CDR3 is 15 residues. Per the germline V gene, CDR1 is SGDLS and CDR2 is YYNGEE.

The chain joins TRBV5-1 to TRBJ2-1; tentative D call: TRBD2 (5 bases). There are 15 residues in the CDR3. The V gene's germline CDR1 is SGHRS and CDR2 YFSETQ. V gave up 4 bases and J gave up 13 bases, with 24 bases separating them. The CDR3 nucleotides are TGCGCCAGCAGCCTTGGACTCTTTCGTCAAGAGACCCAGTTCTTC. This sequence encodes CASSLGLFRQETQFF.

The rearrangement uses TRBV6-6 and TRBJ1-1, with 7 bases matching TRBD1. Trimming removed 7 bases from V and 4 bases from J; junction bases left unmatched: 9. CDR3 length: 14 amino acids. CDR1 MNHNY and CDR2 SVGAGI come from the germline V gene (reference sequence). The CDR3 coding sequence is TGTGCCAGCATTCGACAGGGTCAGGGCACTGAAGCTTTCTTT. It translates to CASIRQGQGTEAFF.

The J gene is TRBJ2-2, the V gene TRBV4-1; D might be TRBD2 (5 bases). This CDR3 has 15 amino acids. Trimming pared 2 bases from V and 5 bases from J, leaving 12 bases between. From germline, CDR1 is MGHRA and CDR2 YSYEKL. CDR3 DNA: TGCGCCAGCAGCCAAAGCGGAAGAGGAACCGGGGAGCTGTTTTTT. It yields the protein CASSQSGRGTGELFF.